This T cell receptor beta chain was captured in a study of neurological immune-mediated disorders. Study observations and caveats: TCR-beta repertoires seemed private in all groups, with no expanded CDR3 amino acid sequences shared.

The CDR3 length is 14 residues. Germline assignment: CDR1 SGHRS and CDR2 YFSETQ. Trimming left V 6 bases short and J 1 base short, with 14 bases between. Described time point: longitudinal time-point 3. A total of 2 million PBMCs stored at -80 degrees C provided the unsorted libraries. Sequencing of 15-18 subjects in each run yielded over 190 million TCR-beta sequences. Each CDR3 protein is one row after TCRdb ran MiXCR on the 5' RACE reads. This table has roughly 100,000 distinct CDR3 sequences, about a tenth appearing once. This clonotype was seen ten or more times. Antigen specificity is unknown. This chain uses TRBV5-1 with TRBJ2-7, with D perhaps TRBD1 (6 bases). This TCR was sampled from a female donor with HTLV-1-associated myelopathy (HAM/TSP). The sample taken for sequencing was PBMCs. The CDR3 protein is CASKNGQGSYEQYF. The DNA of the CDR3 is TGCGCCAGCAAGAACGGGCAGGGGTCCTACGAGCAGTACTTC.